These 9 T cell receptor beta chains were sequenced from one sample in a study of CD8+ T cells in alopecia areata. The sequencing template was cDNA reverse transcribed from extracted RNA. Profiled with immunoSEQ multiplex PCR; TCRdb holds only in-frame clones, not every one. The sample shows 150,000 or so clones, over 80% of them seen only once. Sample: CD8+ T cells sorted from blood, taken at week 0. Receptor source: a human donor with alopecia areata.

V usage is TRBV10-3 and J usage is TRBJ2-7; 7 bases map to TRBD1. Trimming at V came to 2 bases and at J to 6 bases, leaving 13 bases not matched to a gene. This CDR3 region has 16 residues. The germline gives CDR1 ENHRY, CDR2 SYGVKD. Written as DNA, the CDR3 is TGTGCCATCAGTGAGCCCCAGCCGGGACAGCTTGGCGAGCAGTACTTC. This encodes CAISEPQPGQLGEQYF.

The chain joins TRBV7-3 to TRBJ1-5; 8 positions match TRBD1. Germline CDR1 SGHTA, CDR2 FQGTGA. This CDR3 is built from 21 residues. V shed 2 bases, J shed 0 bases, and the junction held 18 bases outside the gene matches. The CDR3 here is CASSLVDSPGQGGDSNQPQHF. The CDR3 DNA reads as TGTGCCAGCAGCTTAGTGGATTCTCCCGGACAGGGTGGTGATAGCAATCAGCCCCAGCATTTT.

The chain uses TRBV5-1 and TRBJ2-7; D is unclear. The CDR3 consists of 13 residues. V was cut by 0 bases and J by 2 bases, with 6 bases left in between. CDR1 SGHRS and CDR2 YFSETQ come from the germline V gene. Here the CDR3 reads CASSLEVTYEQYF. The CDR3 DNA is TGCGCCAGCAGCTTGGAGGTCACCTACGAGCAGTACTTC.

V gene TRBV19 combines with J gene TRBJ1-5, with TRBD1 matching 8 bases. The V gene's germline CDR1 is LNHDA and CDR2 SQIVND (reference sequence). With V trimmed by 1 base and J by 2 bases, 1 base remained unmatched. The length of the CDR3 is 15 residues. CDR3 sequence reads: CASSIAGGGNQPQHF. CDR3 in DNA: TGTGCCAGTAGTATAGCAGGGGGCGGCAATCAGCCCCAGCATTTT.

The chain is built from TRBV10-3 and TRBJ2-7; perhaps TRBD1 as D (6 bases). Deletions cut 0 bases from V and 0 bases from J, with 12 bases between. The V gene's germline CDR1 is ENHRY and CDR2 SYGVKD. The length of the CDR3 is 16 residues. DNA for the CDR3: TGTGCCATCAGTGAGTCCGAGGGACAACTCTCCTACGAGCAGTACTTC. Translating it yields CAISESEGQLSYEQYF.

As to this clone: Given the absence of the conserved phenylalanine or tryptophan at the CDR3 end, a read error is likely. The chain uses TRBV4-1 and TRBJ1-1; D is perhaps TRBD1 (5 bases). The CDR3 consists of 13 residues. Germline-derived CDR1 and CDR2 are MGHRA and YSYEKL. V was cut by 6 bases and J by 1 base, with 9 bases left in between. In nucleotides, the CDR3 is TGCGCCAGCAGTCCGACAGCGAACACTGAAGCTTTCCTT. Encoded protein: CASSPTANTEAFL.

V usage is TRBV29-1 and J usage is TRBJ2-7; no definite D call. This CDR3 region has 14 residues. V lost 4 bases to trimming and J lost 0 bases, with 13 bases between them. The V gene's germline CDR1 is SQVTM and CDR2 ANQGSEA. CDR3 DNA: TGCAGCGTTGTCTCGTCTTCTAGCTCCTACGAGCAGTACTTC. Translating it yields CSVVSSSSSYEQYF.

The V call is TRBV2, the J call TRBJ2-1; TRBD2 matches 8 bases. The CDR3 has 14 amino acids. Trimming cost V 3 bases and J 6 bases; bases outside gene matches: 4. CDR1 and CDR2 (germline): SNHLY, FYNNEI. CDR3 coding DNA: TGTGCCAGCAGTGAGTCGGGAGGGAGCAATGAGCAGTTCTTC. It yields the protein CASSESGGSNEQFF.

J is TRBJ2-3 and V is TRBV6-5; D remains ambiguous. The CDR3 runs to 15 residues. The germline V gene encodes CDR1 MNHEY and CDR2 SVGAGI. The V gene lost 4 bases and the J gene lost 1 base, with 12 bases spanning the gap. The CDR3 region has the DNA TGTGCCAGCAGTTCCCTGGGCCAGGGCACAGATACGCAGTATTTT. Translating it yields CASSSLGQGTDTQYF.